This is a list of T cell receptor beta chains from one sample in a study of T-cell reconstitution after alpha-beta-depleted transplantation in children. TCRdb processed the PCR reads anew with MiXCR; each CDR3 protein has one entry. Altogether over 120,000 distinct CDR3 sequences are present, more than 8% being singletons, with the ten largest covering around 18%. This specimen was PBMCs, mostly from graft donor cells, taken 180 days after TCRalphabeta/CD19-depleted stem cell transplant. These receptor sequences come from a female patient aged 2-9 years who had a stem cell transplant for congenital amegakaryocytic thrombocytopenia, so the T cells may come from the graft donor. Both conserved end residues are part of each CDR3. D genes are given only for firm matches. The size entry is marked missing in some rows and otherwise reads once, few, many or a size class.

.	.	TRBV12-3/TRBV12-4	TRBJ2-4	TGTGCCAGCAGTTTCGGGCAGGGATTAGCCAAAAACATTCAGTACTTC	CASSFGQGLAKNIQYF
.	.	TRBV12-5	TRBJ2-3	TGTGCTAGTGGTTTCTGGGCAGATACGCAGTATTTT	CASGFWADTQYF
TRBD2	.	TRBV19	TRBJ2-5	TGTGCCAGTAGTATCTTCATGAGCGGGAATCAAGAGACCCAGTACTTC	CASSIFMSGNQETQYF
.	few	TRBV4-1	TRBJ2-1	TGCGCCAGCAGCCAAGGGGGTAACAATGAGCAGTTCTTC	CASSQGGNNEQFF
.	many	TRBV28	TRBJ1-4	TGTGCCATTCGGGGTGGAGGGGGTAATGAAAAACTGTTTTTT	CAIRGGGGNEKLFF
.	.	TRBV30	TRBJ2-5	TGTGCCTGGAAACAGGGGAGGGAGACCCAGTACTTC	CAWKQGRETQYF
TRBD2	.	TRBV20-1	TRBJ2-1	TGCAGTGCTAGGGGTGGACTAGCGGGAAGAGATGAGCAGTTCTTC	CSARGGLAGRDEQFF
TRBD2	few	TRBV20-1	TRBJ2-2	TGCAGTGCTACCCCTAGCGGGGGGATGTTCCGGGAGCTGTTTTTT	CSATPSGGMFRELFF
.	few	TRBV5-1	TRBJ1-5	TGCGCCAGCAGCTTGGAGGATAGCAATCAGCCCCAGCATTTT	CASSLEDSNQPQHF
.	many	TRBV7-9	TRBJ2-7	TGTGCCAGCAGCTCCCGAGAGGCAAAACCCTACGAGCAGTACTTC	CASSSREAKPYEQYF
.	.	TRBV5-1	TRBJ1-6	TGCGCCAGCAGCCCAGGACAGCCGAGCTCCTATAATTCACCCCTCCACTTT	CASSPGQPSSYNSPLHF
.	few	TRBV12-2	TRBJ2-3	TGTGCAAGTCGCTTACCGGGACAGGGAACAGATACGCAGTATTTT	CASRLPGQGTDTQYF
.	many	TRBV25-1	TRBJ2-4	TGTGCCAGCAGTGACCTCGTGGTTTCAAACATTCAGTACTTC	CASSDLVVSNIQYF
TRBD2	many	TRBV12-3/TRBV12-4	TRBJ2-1	TGTGCCAGCAGTCCCGCCGGACTAGAGTACAATGAGCAGTTCTTC	CASSPAGLEYNEQFF
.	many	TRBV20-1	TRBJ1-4	TGCAGTGCCCCGGGTGCAACTAATGAAAAACTGTTTTTT	CSAPGATNEKLFF
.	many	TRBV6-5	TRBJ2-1	TGTGCCAGCAGTAATCCCCCCTTGACAAGTGAGCAGTTCTTC	CASSNPPLTSEQFF
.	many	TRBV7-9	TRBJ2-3	TGTGCCACGGGGTGGGCTAGCACAGATACGCAGTATTTT	CATGWASTDTQYF
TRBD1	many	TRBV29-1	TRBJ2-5	TGCAGCGTTGGGGGGACAGGGGGCAGGGAGACCCAGTACTTC	CSVGGTGGRETQYF
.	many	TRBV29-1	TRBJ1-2	TGCAGCGTTGAAGATTTACTACCCAGCTATGGCTACACCTTC	CSVEDLLPSYGYTF
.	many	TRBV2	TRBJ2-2	TGTGCCAGTGGGAGAACGGGGACGGCCAACACCGGGGAGCTGTTTTTT	CASGRTGTANTGELFF
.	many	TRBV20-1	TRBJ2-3	TGCAGTGCTAGTGGGCTGGCTGGAGATACGCAGTATTTT	CSASGLAGDTQYF
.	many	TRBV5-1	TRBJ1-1	TGCGCCAGCAGCCAACAACCGGACAGACGTCGAACGGAAGCTTTCTTT	CASSQQPDRRRTEAFF
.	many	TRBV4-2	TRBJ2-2	TGTGCCAGCAGCCAAGATCTAGCGTTGAACACCGGGGAGCTGTTTTTT	CASSQDLALNTGELFF
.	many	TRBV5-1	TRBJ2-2	TGCGCCAGCAGCCTCAATGGGGAGCTGTTTTTT	CASSLNGELFF
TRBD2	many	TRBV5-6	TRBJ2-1	TGTGCCAGCAGCCATCAGGTGGTGGGACTAAGCTACAATGAGCAGTTCTTC	CASSHQVVGLSYNEQFF
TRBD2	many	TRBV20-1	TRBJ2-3	TGCAGTGCTAGTACGGGAGGGGGCACAGATACGCAGTATTTT	CSASTGGGTDTQYF
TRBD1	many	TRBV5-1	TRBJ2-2	TGCGCCAGCAGTTCTCCGGGACAGGGGAACACCGGGGAGCTGTTTTTT	CASSSPGQGNTGELFF
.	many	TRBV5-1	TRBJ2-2	TGCGCCAGCAGCTTGGACACCTTGAACACCGGGGAGCTGTTTTTT	CASSLDTLNTGELFF
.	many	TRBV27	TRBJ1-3	TGTGCCAGCAGCCTACAGATGAGCTCTGGAAACACCATATATTTT	CASSLQMSSGNTIYF
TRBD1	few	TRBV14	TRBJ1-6	TGTGCCAGCAGTCACCGGGACAGGGGGCCAGGTTCACCCCTCCACTTT	CASSHRDRGPGSPLHF
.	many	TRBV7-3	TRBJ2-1	TGTGCCAGCAGCTTAACGGTTCAGGGCAATGAGCAGTTCTTC	CASSLTVQGNEQFF
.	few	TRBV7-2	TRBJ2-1	TGTGCCAGCAGCTTAGCCGGGGGACACAACAATGAGCAGTTCTTC	CASSLAGGHNNEQFF
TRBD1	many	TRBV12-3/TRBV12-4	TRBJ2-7	TGTGCCAGCAGCGACCTGGGGACAGGGCCCTACGAGCAGTACTTC	CASSDLGTGPYEQYF
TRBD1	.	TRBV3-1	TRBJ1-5	TGTGCCAGCGGGGACAGGGATGGCAATCAGCCCCAGCATTTT	CASGDRDGNQPQHF
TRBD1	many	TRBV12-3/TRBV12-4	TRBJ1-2	TGTGCCAGCAGTTTGGGGACAGACTATGGCTACACCTTC	CASSLGTDYGYTF
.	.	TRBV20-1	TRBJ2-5	TGCAGTGCTAGGTTCACAGCCAAGGCCCAGTACTTC	CSARFTAKAQYF
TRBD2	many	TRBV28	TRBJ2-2	TGTGCCAGCAGAGGAGCGGGAGTCTGGAACGGGGAGCTGTTTTTT	CASRGAGVWNGELFF
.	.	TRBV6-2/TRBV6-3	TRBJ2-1	TGTGCCAGCAGTTTTCTGCCCCCCCTTCCGAGCTCCTACAATGAGCAGTTCTTC	CASSFLPPLPSSYNEQFF
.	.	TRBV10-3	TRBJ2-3	TGTGCCATCAGTGCTTACAGAGGAGAGTCTACGCAGTATTTT	CAISAYRGESTQYF
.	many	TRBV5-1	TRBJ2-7	TGCGCCAGCAGCGAGCAGGGGTACGGCTACGAGCAGTACTTC	CASSEQGYGYEQYF
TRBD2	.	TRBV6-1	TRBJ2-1	TGTGCCAGCAGCGACAGTCTAGCGGGATACTACAATGAGCAGTTCTTC	CASSDSLAGYYNEQFF
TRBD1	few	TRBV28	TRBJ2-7	TGTGCCAGCAGCCTCCGTGGACAGGTGATAGACGAGCAGTACTTC	CASSLRGQVIDEQYF